The TCR beta chain described here comes from a study of CD8+ T cells in alopecia areata. Study in general: Administration of oral tofacitinib to treated patients was at 5 to 10 mg twice daily.

This CDR3 comprises 15 residues. Trimming took off 1 base at V and 0 bases at J, with 9 bases between the two ends. Germline V gene lookup returns CDR1 MGHRA and CDR2 YSYEKL. Study results and caveats: Persistence during tofacitinib was seen for many expanded lesional clones in scalp and blood. On tofacitinib, scalp clonality and expanded CD8+ clones among top 100 fell significantly.

Of note for this clone: Antigen: not known. This specimen includes other DNA sequences encoding the same CDR3.

The sample's treatment: oral pan-JAK inhibitor, 5-10 mg twice daily. Lesional scalp punch biopsies and peripheral blood came from alopecia areata patients. After isolation, RNA underwent reverse transcription to generate cDNA as the sequencing template. The protocol was immunoSEQ multiplex PCR, while the TCRdb copy is restricted to in-frame clones and leaves out a portion. This sample carries 150,000 to 200,000 clones, 60% of them seen once, and the ten largest clones take just over 1%. This specimen consisted of CD4+ T cells sorted from blood, obtained at week 24, from a patient treated with tofacitinib. The chain employs TRBV4-1 and TRBJ1-2; D uncertain. The receptor was isolated from a human donor with alopecia areata. The CDR3 region has the DNA TGCGCCAGCAGCCAAGGAGGTGGCTCTAACTATGGCTACACCTTC. Amino acid sequence: CASSQGGGSNYGYTF.